The clone carrying this T cell receptor beta chain was observed a few times. What it binds is not known. This entry is derived from a study of cytomegalovirus exposure and HLA in healthy donors. Study background: Earlier findings included roughly 120 million unique TCR beta sequences obtained from 150 million to 200 million T cells.

Findings of the study overall: In a later analysis, HLA-associated beta chains showed higher expansion and lower generation probabilities than comparable chains. For most TCR beta V segments, an earlier analysis put the productive rate at about 90% or about 30% of the time. In vitro experiments confirmed that three CMV-associated chains were specific for CMV antigens.

Per the germline V gene, CDR1 is SGHRS and CDR2 is YFSETQ. The CDR3 spans 15 residues. Trimming took off 4 bases at V and 0 bases at J, with 10 bases between the two ends. The PCR contained 60 Vbeta and 13 Jbeta primers. Sequencing used immunoSEQ multiplex PCR; TCRdb keeps in-frame clones, though not all of them. The sample has roughly 160,000 clones; 84% are singletons. This sequence joins TRBV5-1 and TRBJ2-2; perhaps TRBD2 as D (5 bases). The origin of this receptor is a man aged 25-45 years in good health and CMV-seronegative. The material sequenced was PBMCs. Here the CDR3 reads CASSDGLTNTGELFF. For the CDR3, the DNA is TGCGCCAGCAGCGATGGACTGACGAACACCGGGGAGCTGTTTTTT.